This entry lists 13 T cell receptor beta chains sequenced from one sample in a study of blood T cell repertoires in COVID-19 (dated by TCRdb to the early 2020s). The protocol used for the library was the immunoSEQ multiplex PCR assay. TCRdb took this table from immuneACCESS and kept in-frame rearrangements with V and J called. Such tables lack part of the clones; where checked against another copy, unresolved V genes explain under half of the gap, and the rest is unexplained. This sample lists about 130,000 clones; 60% to 80% were detected once. Approximately 1.9% of the sample is in the top ten clones. The sample was peripheral blood. The source of these receptors is a woman between 65 and 79 years old with acute or convalescent COVID-19.

The V and J genes are TRBV5-1 and TRBJ1-4; TRBD1 might be the D (5 bases). This CDR3 is built from 15 residues. CDR1 and CDR2 (germline): SGHRS, YFSETQ. V was clipped by 0 bases and J by 6 bases, with 12 bases between them. Written as DNA, the CDR3 is TGCGCCAGCAGCTTGGCGGGGGTTATCGATGAAAAACTGTTTTTT. This codes for CASSLAGVIDEKLFF.

The chain has TRBV9 and TRBJ2-7, with 12 nucleotides matching TRBD2. The ends lost 3 bases at V and 7 bases at J; junction bases unmatched: 8. CDR1 SGDLS and CDR2 YYNGEE come from the germline V gene. The CDR3 runs to 15 residues. The CDR3 region has the DNA TGTGCCAGCAGCGCCCGGACTAGCGGGGTCTCTGAGCAGTACTTC. It encodes CASSARTSGVSEQYF.

Only a few counts were recorded for this clone. V gene TRBV6-6 combines with J gene TRBJ1-3; tentatively, D is TRBD1 (6 bases). Per the germline V gene, CDR1 is MNHNY and CDR2 is SVGAGI (reference sequence). The CDR3 has 16 amino acids. Trimming took 6 bases from V and 1 from J, leaving 16 bases between them. The CDR3 DNA is TGTGCCAGCAGCTCCCTCAACACAGGGTCTGGAAACACCATATATTTT. Residues: CASSSLNTGSGNTIYF.

This CDR3 reads CAAAAGTSGGRPQGDTQYF. The CDR3 DNA reads as TGTGCCGCCGCCGCCGGGACTAGCGGGGGCCGCCCCCAAGGAGATACGCAGTATTTT. The rearrangement uses TRBV19 and TRBJ2-3; 14 bases agree with TRBD2. The CDR3 has 19 amino acids. V was clipped by 11 bases and J by 5 bases; unmatched bases: 21. Looked up from germline, CDR1 is LNHDA and CDR2 is SQIVND (reference sequence).

This clone was observed at least ten times. The J gene is TRBJ1-6, the V gene TRBV4-2; D might be TRBD1 (5 bases). This CDR3 is 19 amino acids long. Germline V gives CDR1 LGHNA, CDR2 YNFKEQ. Trimming removed 0 bases at V and 2 bases at J, with 17 bases between. The CDR3 DNA follows: TGTGCCAGCAGCCAAGATCCCCCGGGGGGTAGCGCCTATAATTCACCCCTCCACTTT. The encoded protein is CASSQDPPGGSAYNSPLHF.

This clone was picked up a small number of times. The chain uses TRBV11-2 and TRBJ2-1, with unresolved D. Germline V CDR1 and CDR2: SGHAT, FQNNGV. V shed 1 base and J shed 8 bases, with 12 bases lying between them. This CDR3 is built from 14 residues. The CDR3 loop is CASSLVTPRDEQFF. Written as DNA, the CDR3 is TGTGCCAGCAGCTTAGTAACACCTCGGGATGAGCAGTTCTTC.

This clone was seen a few times. The chain uses TRBV23-1 and TRBJ1-5; TRBD1 agrees at 10 bases. TRBV23-1 is recorded as an ORF, its role being uncertain. With V trimmed by 2 bases and J by 6 bases, 19 bases remained unmatched. The CDR3 has 20 amino acids. For the CDR3, the DNA is TGCGCCAGCAGTCAAGATCCGGGTCTGGTGGGACAGGGGATACTTCAGCCCCAGCATTTT. Encoded protein: CASSQDPGLVGQGILQPQHF.

This chain connects TRBV6-5 to TRBJ1-3; 7 nucleotides match TRBD1. Trimming at V came to 6 bases and at J to 0 bases, leaving 5 bases not matched to a gene. CDR3 length: 15 residues. Per germline, CDR1 MNHEY and CDR2 SVGAGI. In DNA form, the CDR3 reads TGTGCCAGCAGAAAAGACAGGGTCTCTGGAAACACCATATATTTT. Protein sequence: CASRKDRVSGNTIYF.

V usage is TRBV19 and J usage is TRBJ2-3; weak D call: TRBD2 (5 bases). CDR1 is LNHDA and CDR2 is SQIVND in the germline V gene (reference sequence). The CDR3 totals 14 residues. With 3 bases removed from V and 4 bases from J, the gap between germline ends came to 11 bases. The CDR3 DNA is TGTGCCAGTAGTATGGCCCAGCGGCCAGATACGCAGTATTTT. Amino acids: CASSMAQRPDTQYF. The whole variable domain, filled in from reference TRBV19 and TRBJ2-3, reads DGGITQSPKYLFRKEGQNVTLSCEQNLNHDAMYWYRQDPGQGLRLIYYSQIVNDFQKGDIAEGYSVSREKKESFPLTVTSAQKNPTAFYLCASSMAQRPDTQYFGPGTRLTVL.

The V and J genes are TRBV29-1 and TRBJ1-2; 10 nucleotides agree with TRBD1. Germline V gives CDR1 SQVTM, CDR2 ANQGSEA. The CDR3 runs to 14 residues. V was pared by 4 bases and J by 7 bases, with 9 bases of the junction left unmatched. The DNA of the CDR3 is TGCAGCGTTGCCGCCGGGACAGGGGCAGGTGGCTACACCTTC. This sequence encodes CSVAAGTGAGGYTF.

The V gene is TRBV4-1, the J gene TRBJ2-7, with TRBD1 matching over 7 bases. The CDR3 sequence is 15 residues long. CDR1 and CDR2 (germline): MGHRA, YSYEKL. V shed 4 bases and J 1 base; nucleotides not matched to a gene: 7. CDR3 nucleotides: TGCGCCAGCAGCCTCCTGGACAGGTTATCCTACGAGCAGTACTTC. Residues: CASSLLDRLSYEQYF.

The chain is built from TRBV4-3 and TRBJ1-2, with 7 nucleotides matching TRBD1. This CDR3 spans 16 amino acids. Germline lookup yields CDR1 LGHNA and CDR2 YSLEER. Unmatched junction bases numbered 6, after V lost 1 base and J lost 1 base. CDR3 sequence reads: CASSQGTTGVNYGYTF. In DNA, the CDR3 is TGCGCCAGCAGCCAAGGCACCACAGGGGTTAACTATGGCTACACCTTC.

The V call is TRBV7-9, the J call TRBJ2-7, with TRBD2 as a possible D gene (5 bases). This CDR3 is built from 13 residues. Per germline, CDR1 SEHNR and CDR2 FQNEAQ (reference sequence). V lost 5 bases to trimming and J lost 1 base, with 9 bases between them. CDR3: CASSHGLSYEQYF. The CDR3 DNA reads as TGTGCCAGCAGCCACGGACTTTCCTACGAGCAGTACTTC.